These 11 T cell receptor beta chains were all obtained from the same sample, sequenced in a study of patients and donors after allogeneic stem cell transplantation (dated by TCRdb to 2018 to 2021). The library was produced with RT-PCR. TCRdb lists the instrument as NextSeq 550. Clones were called with MiXCR by TCRdb after fastp trimmed the public reads at Q25, and only in-frame beta chains were retained. Identical CDR3 protein sequences are pooled into one entry, listed with their most common genes and DNA. The sample table shows about 24,000 distinct CDR3 sequences, and approximately 43% are seen once. The biggest ten clones account for approximately 80% of the sample. Sequenced material: blood, either unsorted or a sorted T cell fraction (not recorded which). These receptors were collected from a human donor who was either an allogeneic HSCT recipient or a stem cell or donor lymphocyte infusion donor (not recorded which). It is not recorded whose cells these are; they may come from a transplant donor.

In this sample, this clonotype turned up a few times. The V call is TRBV7-9, the J call TRBJ1-2; 10 positions match TRBD1. Germline trimming cut 6 bases from V and 7 bases from J; bases unmatched to any gene: 11. The CDR3 is made up of 15 amino acids. Germline V gene data show CDR1 as SEHNR and CDR2 as FQNEAQ (reference sequence). The CDR3 DNA reads as TGTGCCAGCAGACCGGACAGGGGGTATGTTCGTGGCTACACCTTC. Translating it yields CASRPDRGYVRGYTF. Complete variable domain (other parts from reference TRBV7-9 and TRBJ1-2): DTGVSQNPRHKITKRGQNVTFRCDPISEHNRLYWYRQTLGQGPEFLTYFQNEAQLEKSRLLSDRFSAERPKGSFSTLEIQRTEQGDSAMYLCASRPDRGYVRGYTFGSGTRLTVV.

This clonotype has only a few counts. The chain is built from TRBV29-1 and TRBJ2-4, with D possibly called TRBD1 or TRBD2 (6 bases each). V was pared by 2 bases and J by 8 bases, with 13 bases between. The CDR3 runs 13 residues. Germline values: CDR1 SQVTM, CDR2 ANQGSEA. This CDR3 is CSVEFPGADIQYF. The CDR3 nucleotides are TGCAGCGTTGAATTTCCGGGGGCGGACATTCAGTACTTC.

This clonotype has more than one count but fewer than ten. V gene TRBV2 combines with J gene TRBJ1-5; 7 nucleotides align to TRBD1. Unmatched junction bases numbered 12, after V lost 6 bases and J lost 7 bases. CDR3 length: 15 residues. Germline V gene lookup returns CDR1 SNHLY and CDR2 FYNNEI. The CDR3 DNA sequence: TGTGCCAGCAGCACCAGGGGGGACGCTCAACAGCCCCAGCATTTT. Translating it yields CASSTRGDAQQPQHF. The whole variable domain, remainder taken from reference TRBV2 and TRBJ1-5, is EPEVTQTPSHQVTQMGQEVILRCVPISNHLYFYWYRQILGQKVEFLVSFYNNEISEKSEIFDDQFSVERPDGSNFTLKIRSTKLEDSAMYFCASSTRGDAQQPQHFGDGTRLSIL.

The chain has TRBV7-7 and TRBJ2-2; D unresolved. The V end lost 5 bases, the J end lost 2 bases, and 3 bases lay between the germline ends. In germline, CDR1 is SSHAT, CDR2 FNYEAQ (reference sequence). The CDR3 totals 12 residues. The CDR3 loop is CASSPNTGELFF. The CDR3 DNA reads as TGTGCCAGCAGCCCAAACACCGGGGAGCTGTTTTTT. Together with reference TRBV7-7 and TRBJ2-2, the CDR3 gives the full variable domain: GAGVSQSPRYKVTKRGQDVTLRCDPISSHATLYWYQQALGQGPEFLTYFNYEAQPDKSGLPSDRFSAERPEGSISTLTIQRTEQRDSAMYRCASSPNTGELFFGEGSRLTVL.

At least ten counts were recorded for this clonotype. The V gene is TRBV9, the J gene TRBJ2-1, with 10 bases lining up with TRBD2. The V gene's germline CDR1 is SGDLS and CDR2 YYNGEE. The CDR3 sequence is 13 residues long. Unmatched junction bases numbered 3, after V lost 3 bases and J lost 9 bases. The DNA for the CDR3 is TGTGCCAGCAGCGGAAGACTAGCGGGTGAGCAGTTCTTC. Encoded protein: CASSGRLAGEQFF.

In its sample, this clonotype was seen a few times. The chain recombines TRBV12-3 or TRBV12-4 with TRBJ2-5, with D hard to call. The V and J ends lost 7 bases and 5 bases respectively, with 11 bases between them. CDR3 length equals 12 residues. The CDR3 protein is CASNRWGETQYF. The CDR3 DNA follows: TGTGCCAGCAACCGGTGGGGTGAGACCCAGTACTTC.

The CDR3: CASSNRQGASNQPQHF. CDR3 DNA sequence: TGTGCCAGCAGTAACCGACAGGGTGCGAGCAATCAGCCCCAGCATTTT. The chain combines TRBV6-2 or TRBV6-3 with TRBJ1-5; 7 bases are shared with TRBD1. With V trimmed by 5 bases and J by 1 base, 8 bases remained unmatched. Germline V gives CDR1 MNHEY, CDR2 SVGEGT. The CDR3 is made up of 16 amino acids.

This clonotype appeared a few times. The chain combines TRBV4-1 with TRBJ2-3; 8 positions agree with TRBD2. The length of the CDR3 is 18 residues. Germline V gene sequence: CDR1 MGHRA, CDR2 YSYEKL. With 0 bases clipped from V and 2 bases from J, the junction kept 10 bases outside the gene matches. CDR3 DNA: TGCGCCAGCAGCCAAGAACACAACCGGGGGGGCCTCACAGATACGCAGTATTTT. Amino acids: CASSQEHNRGGLTDTQYF.

This clonotype was recorded a few times. This sequence joins TRBV28 and TRBJ2-5; 8 nucleotides align to TRBD1. V was pared by 5 bases and J by 1 base, with 3 bases of the junction left unmatched. The CDR3 spans 14 residues. Germline-derived CDR1 and CDR2 are MDHEN and SYDVKM. The CDR3 DNA follows: TGTGCCAGCAGTCGGACAGGGATCCAAGAGACCCAGTACTTC. As protein: CASSRTGIQETQYF.

This clonotype turned up a few times. V usage is TRBV21-1 and J usage is TRBJ2-7; TRBD1 was called by the table and not checked on the DNA. TRBV21-1 is shown as a pseudogene. This CDR3 comprises 16 residues. The CDR3 DNA follows: TGTGCCAGCAGCAAAGTGGCCAGGGGCGTTATCTACGAGCAGTACTTC. Its protein is CASSKVARGVIYEQYF.

In its sample, this clonotype ranks as hyperexpanded. V is TRBV2 and J is TRBJ1-1; TRBD1 aligns across 7 bases. This CDR3 has 13 residues. V lost 6 bases, J lost 4 bases, and 5 bases stayed unmatched. Germline values: CDR1 SNHLY, CDR2 FYNNEI. The CDR3 spells CASRDRDPTEAFF. The DNA of the CDR3 is TGTGCCAGCAGAGACAGGGACCCCACTGAAGCTTTCTTT.